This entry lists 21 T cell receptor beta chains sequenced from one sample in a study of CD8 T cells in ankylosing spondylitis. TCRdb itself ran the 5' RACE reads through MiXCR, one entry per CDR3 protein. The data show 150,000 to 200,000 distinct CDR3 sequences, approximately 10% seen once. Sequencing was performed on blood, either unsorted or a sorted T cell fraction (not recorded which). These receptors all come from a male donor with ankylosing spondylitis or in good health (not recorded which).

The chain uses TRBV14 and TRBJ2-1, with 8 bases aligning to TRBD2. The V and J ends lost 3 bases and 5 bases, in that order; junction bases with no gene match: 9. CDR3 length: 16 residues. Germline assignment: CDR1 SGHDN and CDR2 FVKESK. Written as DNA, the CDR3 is TGTGCCAGCAGCCAGCGTGATAGCGGGATAAACAATGAGCAGTTCTTC. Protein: CASSQRDSGINNEQFF.

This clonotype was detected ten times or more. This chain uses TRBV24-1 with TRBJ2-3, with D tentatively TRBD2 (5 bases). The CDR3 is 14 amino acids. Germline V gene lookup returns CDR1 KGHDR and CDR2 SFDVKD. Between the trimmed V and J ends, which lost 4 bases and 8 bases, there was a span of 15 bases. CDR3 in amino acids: CATSDRLGRGTQYF. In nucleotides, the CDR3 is TGTGCCACCAGTGACCGCCTAGGCCGGGGTACGCAGTATTTT.

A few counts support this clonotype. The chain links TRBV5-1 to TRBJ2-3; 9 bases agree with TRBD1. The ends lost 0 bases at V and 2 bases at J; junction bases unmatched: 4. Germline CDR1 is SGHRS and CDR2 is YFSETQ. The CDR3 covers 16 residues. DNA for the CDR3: TGCGCCAGCAGCTTGGTTACAGGGGGCAACACAGATACGCAGTATTTT. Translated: CASSLVTGGNTDTQYF.

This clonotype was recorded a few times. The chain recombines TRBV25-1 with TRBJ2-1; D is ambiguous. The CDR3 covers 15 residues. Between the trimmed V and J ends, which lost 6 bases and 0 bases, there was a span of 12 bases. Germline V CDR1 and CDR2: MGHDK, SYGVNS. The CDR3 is CASSEPVGSYNEQFF. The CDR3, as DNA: TGTGCCAGCAGCGAGCCGGTAGGCTCCTACAATGAGCAGTTCTTC.

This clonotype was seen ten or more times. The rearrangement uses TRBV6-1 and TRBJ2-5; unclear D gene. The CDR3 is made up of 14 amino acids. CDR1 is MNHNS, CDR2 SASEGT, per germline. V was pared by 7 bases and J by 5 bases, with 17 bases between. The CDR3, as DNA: TGTGCCAGCACCACGAGGATTGCTGGGGAGACCCAGTACTTC. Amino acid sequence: CASTTRIAGETQYF.

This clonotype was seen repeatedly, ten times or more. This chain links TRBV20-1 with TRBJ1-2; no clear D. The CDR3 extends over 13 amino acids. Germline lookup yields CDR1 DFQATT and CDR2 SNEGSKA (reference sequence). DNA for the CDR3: TGCAGCGCCCGAGAGAGGACTAACTATGGCTACACCTTC. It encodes CSARERTNYGYTF.

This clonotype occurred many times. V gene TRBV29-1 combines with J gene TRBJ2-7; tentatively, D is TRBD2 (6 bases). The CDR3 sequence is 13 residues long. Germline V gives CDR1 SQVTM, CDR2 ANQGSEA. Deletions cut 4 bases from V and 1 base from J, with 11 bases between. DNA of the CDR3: TGCAGCGTTGGTCCTGCGGGATCCTACGAGCAGTACTTC. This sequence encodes CSVGPAGSYEQYF.

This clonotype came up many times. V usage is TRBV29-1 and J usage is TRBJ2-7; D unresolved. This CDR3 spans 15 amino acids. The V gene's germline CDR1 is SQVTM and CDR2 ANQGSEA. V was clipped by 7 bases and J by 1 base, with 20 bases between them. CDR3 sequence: CSAPLRYSESYEQYF. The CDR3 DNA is TGCAGCGCCCCCTTGAGGTACAGCGAATCCTACGAGCAGTACTTC.

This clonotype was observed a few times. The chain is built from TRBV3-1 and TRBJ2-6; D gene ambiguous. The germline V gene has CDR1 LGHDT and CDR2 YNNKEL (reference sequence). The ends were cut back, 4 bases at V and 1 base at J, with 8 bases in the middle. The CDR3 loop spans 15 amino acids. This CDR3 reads CASSLQASGANVLTF. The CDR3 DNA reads TGTGCCAGCAGCCTCCAGGCGTCTGGGGCCAACGTCCTGACTTTC.

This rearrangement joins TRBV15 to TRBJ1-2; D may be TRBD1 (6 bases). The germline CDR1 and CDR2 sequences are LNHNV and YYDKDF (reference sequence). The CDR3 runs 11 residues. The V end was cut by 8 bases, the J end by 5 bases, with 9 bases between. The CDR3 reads CATGTTYGYTF. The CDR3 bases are TGTGCCACCGGGACAACTTATGGCTACACCTTC.

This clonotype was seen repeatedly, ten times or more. The CDR3 DNA sequence: TGTGCCAGCAGTTTAGGAGAGGCCGGGGAGCTGTTTTTT. It codes for CASSLGEAGELFF. The rearrangement links TRBV12-3 or TRBV12-4 to TRBJ2-2; D remains ambiguous. V was pared by 1 base and J by 6 bases, with 6 bases between. The CDR3 totals 13 residues.

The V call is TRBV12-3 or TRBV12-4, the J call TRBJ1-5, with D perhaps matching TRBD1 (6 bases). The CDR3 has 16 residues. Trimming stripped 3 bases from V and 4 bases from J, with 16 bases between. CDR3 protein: CASSFTPTGRNQPQHF. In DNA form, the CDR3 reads TGTGCCAGCAGTTTTACCCCGACAGGCCGGAATCAGCCCCAGCATTTT.

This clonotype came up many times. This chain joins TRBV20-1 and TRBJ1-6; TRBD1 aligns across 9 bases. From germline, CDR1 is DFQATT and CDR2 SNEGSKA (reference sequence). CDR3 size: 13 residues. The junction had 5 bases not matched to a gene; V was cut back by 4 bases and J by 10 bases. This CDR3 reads CSANSQGASPLHF. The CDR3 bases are TGCAGTGCTAATTCACAGGGGGCATCACCCCTCCACTTT.

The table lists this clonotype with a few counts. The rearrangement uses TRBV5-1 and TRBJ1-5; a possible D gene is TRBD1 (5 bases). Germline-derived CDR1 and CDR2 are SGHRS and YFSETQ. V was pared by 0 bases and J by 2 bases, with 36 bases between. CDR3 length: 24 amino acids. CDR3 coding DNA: TGCGCCAGCAGCTTGGGTCGGCACAGGCCCTCGGTGTCGTTAGGGGTTTATGGCAATCAGCCCCAGCATTTT. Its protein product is CASSLGRHRPSVSLGVYGNQPQHF.

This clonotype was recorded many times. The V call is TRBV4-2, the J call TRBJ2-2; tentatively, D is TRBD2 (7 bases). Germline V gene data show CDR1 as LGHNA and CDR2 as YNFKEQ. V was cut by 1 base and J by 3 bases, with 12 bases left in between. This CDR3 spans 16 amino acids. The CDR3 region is CASSQARGGDTGELFF. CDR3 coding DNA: TGTGCCAGCAGCCAAGCAAGGGGGGGAGACACCGGGGAGCTGTTTTTT.

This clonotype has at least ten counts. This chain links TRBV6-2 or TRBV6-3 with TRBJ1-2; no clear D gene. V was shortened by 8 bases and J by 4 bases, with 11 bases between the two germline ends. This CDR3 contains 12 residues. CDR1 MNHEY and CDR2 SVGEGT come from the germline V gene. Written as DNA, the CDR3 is TGTGCCAGCGTTGGGAGGACCTATGGCTACACCTTC. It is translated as CASVGRTYGYTF.

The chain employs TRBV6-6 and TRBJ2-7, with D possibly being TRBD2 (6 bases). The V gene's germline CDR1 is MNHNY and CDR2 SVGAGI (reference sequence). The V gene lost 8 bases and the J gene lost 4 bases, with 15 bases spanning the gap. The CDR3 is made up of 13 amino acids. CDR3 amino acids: CASLGGRGYEQYF. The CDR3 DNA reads TGTGCCAGCCTCGGAGGGCGGGGTTACGAGCAGTACTTC.

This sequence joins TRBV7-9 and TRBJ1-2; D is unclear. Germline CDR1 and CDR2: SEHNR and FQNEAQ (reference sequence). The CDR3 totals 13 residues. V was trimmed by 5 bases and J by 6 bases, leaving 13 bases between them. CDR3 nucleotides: TGTGCCAGCAGCCCCCAACCGGAAAATGGCTACACCTTC. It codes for CASSPQPENGYTF.

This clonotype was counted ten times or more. CDR3 sequence reads: CASSPRSGTGLSGANVLTF. CDR3 DNA: TGTGCCAGCAGCCCCCGTTCCGGTACGGGGCTTTCTGGGGCCAACGTCCTGACTTTC. The chain uses TRBV9 and TRBJ2-6; D possibly uses TRBD1 or TRBD2 (5 bases each). The V end was cut by 4 bases, the J end by 1 base, with 21 bases between. The CDR3 covers 19 residues. Per the germline V gene, CDR1 is SGDLS and CDR2 is YYNGEE.

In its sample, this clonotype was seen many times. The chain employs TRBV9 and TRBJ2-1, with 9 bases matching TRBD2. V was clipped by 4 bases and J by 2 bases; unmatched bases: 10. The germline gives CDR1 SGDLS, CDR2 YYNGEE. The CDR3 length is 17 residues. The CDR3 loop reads CASSTQGAGGPYNEQFF. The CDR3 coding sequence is TGTGCCAGCAGCACCCAGGGAGCGGGGGGTCCCTACAATGAGCAGTTCTTC.

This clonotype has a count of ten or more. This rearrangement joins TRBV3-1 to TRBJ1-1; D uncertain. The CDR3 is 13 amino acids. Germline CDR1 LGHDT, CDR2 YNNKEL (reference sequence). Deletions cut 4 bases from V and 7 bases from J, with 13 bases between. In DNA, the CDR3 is TGTGCCAGCAGCCCCCCCAGCAGGATTGAAGCTTTCTTT. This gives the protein CASSPPSRIEAFF.